This entry lists 20 T cell receptor beta chains sequenced from one sample in a study of shared clonotypes between healthy human individuals. Here immunoSEQ multiplex PCR was the method, and the copy in TCRdb shows in-frame clones only, minus some. The repertoire holds about 1.9 million clones, with just over 90% as singletons. Naive CD8 cells lacked CD45RO and underwent positive selection for CCR7, leaving out terminally differentiated effector memory CD45RA+ cells. Sequencing used naive CD8+ T cells from PBMCs. The receptor source for this set is a man between 18 and 29 years old in good health. Some clones in this sample may be carry-over from other donors' samples.

The table lists this clone with a count of one. Other DNA sequences in the same sample also yield this CDR3. This chain joins TRBV9 and TRBJ1-2; 10 bases line up with TRBD1. J was trimmed by 4 bases and V by 2 bases; bases with no gene match: 2. This CDR3 has 14 amino acids. The germline V gene encodes CDR1 SGDLS and CDR2 YYNGEE. CDR3 bases: TGTGCCAGCAGCGTGGGACAGGGGCTCTATGGCTACACCTTC. It yields the protein CASSVGQGLYGYTF.

The chain is built from TRBV7-7 and TRBJ2-7, with 7 bases matching TRBD1. The V gene end was trimmed by 5 bases and the J gene end by 6 bases; junction bases not matched to a gene: 7. Germline V gives CDR1 SSHAT, CDR2 FNYEAQ (reference sequence). The CDR3 extends over 13 amino acids. CDR3 amino acids: CASSLTGDGEQYF. The DNA for the CDR3 is TGTGCCAGCAGCCTCACAGGGGATGGCGAGCAGTACTTC.

The CDR3 nucleotides are TGTGCCAGCAGTCCTCCAGAGGGGGAATGGTCCTACGAGCAGTACTTC. Its translation is CASSPPEGEWSYEQYF. This rearrangement joins TRBV28 to TRBJ2-5; a weak D match, TRBD1 (6 bases). The J call may be in error: the DNA end matches TRBJ2-7 better. The CDR3 runs to 16 residues. Germline CDR1 and CDR2: MDHEN and SYDVKM.

The V call is TRBV4-1, the J call TRBJ2-4; a weak D match, TRBD1 (5 bases). Trimming pared 2 bases from V and 4 bases from J, leaving 18 bases between. The length of the CDR3 is 17 residues. From germline, CDR1 is MGHRA and CDR2 YSYEKL. This CDR3 reads CASSQLTDTRSKNIQYF. The DNA for the CDR3 is TGCGCCAGCAGCCAACTCACGGACACCCGAAGTAAAAACATTCAGTACTTC.

The chain couples TRBV28 to TRBJ1-5; TRBD1 might be the D (6 bases). From germline, CDR1 is MDHEN and CDR2 SYDVKM. This CDR3 has 15 amino acids. The V and J ends lost 7 bases and 3 bases respectively, with 16 bases between them. The CDR3 here is CASTSIGGFNQPQHF. CDR3 bases: TGTGCCAGCACCTCCATAGGGGGTTTCAATCAGCCCCAGCATTTT.

This clone was picked up one time. The chain recombines TRBV7-7 with TRBJ2-5; 7 positions agree with TRBD2. Germline V CDR1 and CDR2: SSHAT, FNYEAQ (reference sequence). V lost 2 bases to trimming and J lost 2 bases; unmatched junction nucleotides: 5. The CDR3 sequence is 15 residues long. The CDR3 protein is CASSLSLAVQETQYF. The CDR3 nucleotides are TGTGCCAGCAGCTTATCCCTAGCGGTACAAGAGACCCAGTACTTC. The variable domain in full, completed from reference TRBV7-7 and TRBJ2-5, reads GAGVSQSPRYKVTKRGQDVTLRCDPISSHATLYWYQQALGQGPEFLTYFNYEAQPDKSGLPSDRFSAERPEGSISTLTIQRTEQRDSAMYRCASSLSLAVQETQYFGPGTRLLVL.

This rearrangement joins TRBV11-2 to TRBJ2-7; D not resolved. Trimming removed 0 bases at V and 4 bases at J, with 13 bases between. Germline V gene data show CDR1 as SGHAT and CDR2 as FQNNGV. The length of the CDR3 is 15 residues. The CDR3 reads CASSLDLGDLYEQYF. The CDR3 DNA is TGTGCCAGCAGCTTAGACTTGGGTGATCTTTACGAGCAGTACTTC. The full variable domain, its missing parts supplied by reference TRBV11-2 and TRBJ2-7, is EAGVAQSPRYKIIEKRQSVAFWCNPISGHATLYWYQQILGQGPKLLIQFQNNGVVDDSQLPKDRFSAERLKGVDSTLKIQPAKLEDSAVYLCASSLDLGDLYEQYFGPGTRLTVT.

This clone was detected only once. This sequence joins TRBV6-5 and TRBJ2-7, with D uncertain. Trimming stripped 0 bases from V and 4 bases from J, with 13 bases between. This CDR3 comprises 15 residues. Germline values: CDR1 MNHEY, CDR2 SVGAGI. The DNA for the CDR3 is TGTGCCAGCAGTTACTCTCGTGCGAGTGTGTACGAGCAGTACTTC. The encoded protein is CASSYSRASVYEQYF.

The chain carries TRBV4-1 and TRBJ2-1, with 10 bases identical to TRBD2. The germline V gene has CDR1 MGHRA and CDR2 YSYEKL. Trimming removed 0 bases from V and 3 bases from J; junction bases left unmatched: 11. The CDR3 runs 19 residues. The DNA for the CDR3 is TGCGCCAGCAGCCAAGATTGGCTAGCGGGAGTAACCCACTACAATGAGCAGTTCTTC. Protein product: CASSQDWLAGVTHYNEQFF.

This chain connects TRBV27 to TRBJ1-4; a possible D gene is TRBD1 (5 bases). Germline assignment: CDR1 MNHEY and CDR2 SMNVEV (reference sequence). V dropped 4 bases and J dropped 11 bases, with 17 bases sitting between them. The CDR3 runs 14 residues. CDR3: CASSSWQTEGKLFF. CDR3 sequence (DNA): TGTGCCAGCAGTTCATGGCAGACCGAGGGGAAACTGTTTTTT.

The rearrangement links TRBV11-3 to TRBJ2-5; the match to TRBD1 covers 9 bases. This CDR3 region has 15 residues. V was pared by 5 bases and J by 1 base, with 5 bases of the junction left unmatched. Germline-derived CDR1 and CDR2 are SGHNT and YENEEA. The CDR3 spells CASSPGQGSQETQYF. The CDR3 DNA sequence: TGTGCCAGCAGCCCCGGACAGGGGTCCCAAGAGACCCAGTACTTC.

There are a few counts of this clone. The rearrangement joins TRBV29-1 to TRBJ2-7; TRBD2 might be the D (6 bases). Germline V gene lookup returns CDR1 SQVTM and CDR2 ANQGSEA. Trimming removed 8 bases from V and 0 bases from J, with 14 bases in between. This CDR3 has 13 residues. CDR3 DNA: TGCAGCTTCAATAGCGGTTCCTCCTACGAGCAGTACTTC. Protein sequence: CSFNSGSSYEQYF.

The chain uses TRBV5-1 and TRBJ2-6; D is uncertain. This CDR3 is built from 17 residues. The germline V gene encodes CDR1 SGHRS and CDR2 YFSETQ. Trimming shortened V by 0 bases and J by 0 bases, and 10 bases separated the two germline ends. The CDR3 DNA reads as TGCGCCAGCAGCTTGGATCCAGCTTACTCTGGGGCCAACGTCCTGACTTTC. It specifies CASSLDPAYSGANVLTF. The whole variable domain, filled in from reference TRBV5-1 and TRBJ2-6, reads KAGVTQTPRYLIKTRGQQVTLSCSPISGHRSVSWYQQTPGQGLQFLFEYFSETQRNKGNFPGRFSGRQFSNSRSEMNVSTLELGDSALYLCASSLDPAYSGANVLTFGAGSRLTVL.

CDR3 region: CASSLAGFITRETQYF. The CDR3 DNA reads as TGTGCCAGCAGTCTAGCGGGATTTATCACTAGGGAGACCCAGTACTTC. The V and J genes are TRBV2 and TRBJ2-5, with TRBD2 matching 9 bases. CDR3 length: 16 residues. Germline V lookup: CDR1 SNHLY, CDR2 FYNNEI. The junction had 12 bases not matched to a gene; V was cut back by 5 bases and J by 5 bases.

Comment on this clone: This same CDR3 is encoded by further DNA sequences in the sample. The rearrangement uses TRBV5-4 and TRBJ1-5; D is ambiguous. Germline-derived CDR1 and CDR2 are SGHNT and YYREEE (reference sequence). The CDR3 spans 12 residues. V lost 0 bases and J lost 2, with 0 bases in between. The CDR3 here is CASSLGNQPQHF. The CDR3 nucleotides are TGTGCCAGCAGCTTGGGCAATCAGCCCCAGCATTTT.

This chain links TRBV19 with TRBJ2-1; 11 nucleotides line up with TRBD2. The CDR3 is made up of 15 amino acids. Trimming took 3 bases from V and 6 from J; bases not matched to a gene: 4. Germline lookup yields CDR1 LNHDA and CDR2 SQIVND (reference sequence). CDR3 DNA sequence: TGTGCCAGTAGTATCAAACTAGCGGGAGCCAATGAGCAGTTCTTC. This translates into CASSIKLAGANEQFF.

This chain joins TRBV10-2 and TRBJ1-1; D ambiguous. From germline, CDR1 is WSHSY and CDR2 SAAADI. V was clipped by 5 bases and J by 4 bases, with 8 bases between them. This CDR3 spans 12 amino acids. CDR3 sequence (DNA): TGCGCCAGCAGTACTCGGGTCACTGAAGCTTTCTTT. It specifies CASSTRVTEAFF.

The V call is TRBV4-1, the J call TRBJ1-1, with TRBD1 as a possible D gene (5 bases). Trimming took 5 bases from V and 4 from J, leaving 17 bases between them. CDR1 is MGHRA and CDR2 is YSYEKL in the germline V gene. The CDR3 runs to 15 residues. The CDR3 is CASSDHRTGGTEAFF. In DNA form, the CDR3 reads TGCGCCAGCAGCGACCACAGGACCGGCGGCACTGAAGCTTTCTTT.

This sequence joins TRBV30 and TRBJ1-2; the D gene is possibly TRBD1 (6 bases). Germline V gives CDR1 GTSNPN, CDR2 SVGIG (reference sequence). V shed 0 bases and J shed 4 bases, with 24 bases lying between them. CDR3 length equals 18 residues. DNA for the CDR3: TGTGCCTGGAGTGTCCTTCCGCTGCGGGGGGCACCGGGCTATGGCTACACCTTC. Translating it yields CAWSVLPLRGAPGYGYTF.

This clone was observed once. The rearrangement joins TRBV5-1 to TRBJ1-4, with TRBD1 matching over 7 bases. This CDR3 is 13 amino acids long. Germline V gene sequence: CDR1 SGHRS, CDR2 YFSETQ. V lost 4 bases to trimming and J lost 5 bases; unmatched junction nucleotides: 2. In DNA form, the CDR3 reads TGCGCCAGCAGCCAGACAGGGAATGAAAAACTGTTTTTT. This codes for CASSQTGNEKLFF. The full variable domain, rest sourced from reference TRBV5-1 and TRBJ1-4, is KAGVTQTPRYLIKTRGQQVTLSCSPISGHRSVSWYQQTPGQGLQFLFEYFSETQRNKGNFPGRFSGRQFSNSRSEMNVSTLELGDSALYLCASSQTGNEKLFFGSGTQLSVL.